This entry is about one T cell receptor beta chain. Its antigen is still unknown. This sample was taken from a study of shared clonotypes between healthy human individuals. CD45RO-negative cells were positively selected for CCR7, leaving out terminally differentiated effector memory CD45RA+ cells. The CDR3 sequence is 13 residues long. Germline V gene sequence: CDR1 SQVTM, CDR2 ANQGSEA. The V and J ends lost 1 base and 3 bases respectively, with 7 bases between them. Study conclusions and caveats: Memory subsets had estimated richness that was generally smaller than that of naive subsets. Across a handful of donors, naive CD4 shared around 5.1%, naive CD8 less than 4%, memory CD4 more than 2%, memory CD8 0.4% to 0.5%. An expected dependence of interdonor clonotype sharing on sequencing depth was noted. Non-shared clonotypes showed lower generation probabilities than clonotypes common to all four donors.

The repertoire was sequenced with immunoSEQ multiplex PCR; TCRdb's copy has only in-frame clones and lacks some. The sample carries under 1 million clones, 95% to 97% recorded once. Material for sequencing was naive CD8+ T cells sorted from blood. The chain employs TRBV29-1 and TRBJ2-1, with D tentatively TRBD2 (6 bases). The source of this sequence is a young man in good health. The CDR3 loop is CSVEVADYNEQFF. The CDR3 coding sequence is TGCAGCGTTGAAGTAGCGGACTACAATGAGCAGTTCTTC.